Judged by abundance, the clone carrying this T cell receptor (beta chain) is medium-sized (0.01 to 0.1%). V gave up 0 bases and J gave up 6 bases, with 14 bases separating them. CDR1 SGHRS and CDR2 YFSETQ come from the germline V gene. CDR3 length: 15 amino acids. The sample originates from a study of blood T cell repertoires in COVID-19. Turning to the study itself: Sources were T cells, B-cell-depleted T cells, or PBMCs; the material itself was cDNA or gDNA.

In the original workflow: By means of reference gene primer amplification, nucleated cell counts were estimated. The method was immunoSEQ multiplex PCR; TCRdb's version includes in-frame clones alone and lacks a portion of them. V and J calls and clone size are given by that table; D and trimming were obtained from the DNA. Of 50,000 to 65,000 clones listed, roughly 90% were seen once; the top ten hold approximately 3%. The clonotype was recovered from a man between 45 and 60 years old with acute or convalescent COVID-19. Sequencing was done on a sample of peripheral blood. V is TRBV5-1 and J is TRBJ2-3, with a possible D match to TRBD2 (6 bases). The CDR3: CASSLGGDFWDTQYF. The CDR3 DNA follows: TGCGCCAGCAGCTTGGGTGGGGACTTTTGGGATACGCAGTATTTT.